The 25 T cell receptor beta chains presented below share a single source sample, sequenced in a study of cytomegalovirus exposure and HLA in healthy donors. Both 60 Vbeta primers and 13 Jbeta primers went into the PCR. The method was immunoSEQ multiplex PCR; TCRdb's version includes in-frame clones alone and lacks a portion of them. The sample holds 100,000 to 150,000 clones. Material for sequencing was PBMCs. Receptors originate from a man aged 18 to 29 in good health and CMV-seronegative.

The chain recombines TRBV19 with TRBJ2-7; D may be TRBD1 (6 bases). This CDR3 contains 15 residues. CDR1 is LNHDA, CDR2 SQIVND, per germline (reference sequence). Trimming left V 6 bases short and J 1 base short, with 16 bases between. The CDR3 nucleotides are TGTGCCAGTAGAAGTGGGCAGGGGCGATCCTACGAGCAGTACTTC. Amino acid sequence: CASRSGQGRSYEQYF.

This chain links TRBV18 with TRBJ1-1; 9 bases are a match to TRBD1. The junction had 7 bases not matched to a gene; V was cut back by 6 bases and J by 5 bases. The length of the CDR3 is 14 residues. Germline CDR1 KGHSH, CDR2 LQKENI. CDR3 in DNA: TGTGCCAGCTCTACCAACGACAGGGGGACTGAAGCTTTCTTT. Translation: CASSTNDRGTEAFF.

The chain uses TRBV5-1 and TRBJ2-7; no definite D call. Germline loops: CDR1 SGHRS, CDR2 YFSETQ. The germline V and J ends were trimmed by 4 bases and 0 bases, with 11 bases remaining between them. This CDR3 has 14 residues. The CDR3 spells CASSRGRDSYEQYF. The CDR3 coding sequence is TGCGCCAGCAGCCGCGGTAGAGACTCCTACGAGCAGTACTTC.

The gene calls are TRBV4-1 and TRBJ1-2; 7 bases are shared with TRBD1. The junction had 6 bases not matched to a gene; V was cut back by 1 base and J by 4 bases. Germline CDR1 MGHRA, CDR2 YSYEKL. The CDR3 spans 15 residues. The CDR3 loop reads CASSQGSRTGYGYTF. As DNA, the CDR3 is TGCGCCAGCAGCCAAGGGTCCAGGACAGGCTATGGCTACACCTTC.

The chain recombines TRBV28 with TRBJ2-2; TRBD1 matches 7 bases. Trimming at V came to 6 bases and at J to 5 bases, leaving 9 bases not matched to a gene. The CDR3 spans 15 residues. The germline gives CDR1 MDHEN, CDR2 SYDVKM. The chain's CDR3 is CASSPSTGPTGELFF. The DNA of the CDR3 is TGTGCCAGCAGCCCGTCGACAGGGCCGACCGGGGAGCTGTTTTTT.

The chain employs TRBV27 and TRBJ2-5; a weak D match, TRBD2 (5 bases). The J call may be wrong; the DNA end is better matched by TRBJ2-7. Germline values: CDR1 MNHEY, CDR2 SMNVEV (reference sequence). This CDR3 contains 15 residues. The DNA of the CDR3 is TGTGCCAGCAGCCCTGTGGTGGGAGTTGGGTACGAGCAGTACTTC. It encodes CASSPVVGVGYEQYF.

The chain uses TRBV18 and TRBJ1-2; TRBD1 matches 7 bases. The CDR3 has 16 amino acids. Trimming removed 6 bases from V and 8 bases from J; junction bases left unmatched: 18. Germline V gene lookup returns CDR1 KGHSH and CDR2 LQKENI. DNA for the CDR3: TGTGCCAGCTCCGAGGCGGGTACAGGGGATGTCTTCGGCTACACCTTC. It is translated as CASSEAGTGDVFGYTF. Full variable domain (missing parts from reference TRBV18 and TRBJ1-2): NAGVMQNPRHLVRRRGQEARLRCSPMKGHSHVYWYRQLPEEGLKFMVYLQKENIIDESGMPKERFSAEFPKEGPSILRIQQVVRGDSAAYFCASSEAGTGDVFGYTFGSGTRLTVV.

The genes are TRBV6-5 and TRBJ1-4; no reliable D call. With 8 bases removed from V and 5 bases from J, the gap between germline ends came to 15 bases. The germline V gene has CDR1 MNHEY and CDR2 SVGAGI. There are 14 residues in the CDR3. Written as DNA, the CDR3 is TGTGCCAGCCGCGCCGGAAGGAGAAATGAAAAACTGTTTTTT. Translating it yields CASRAGRRNEKLFF.

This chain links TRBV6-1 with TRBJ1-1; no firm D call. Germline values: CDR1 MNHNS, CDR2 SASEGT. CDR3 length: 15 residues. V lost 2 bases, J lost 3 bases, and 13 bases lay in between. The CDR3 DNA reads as TGTGCCAGCAGTGAACAGCGGCCGCGGGACACTGAAGCTTTCTTT. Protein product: CASSEQRPRDTEAFF.

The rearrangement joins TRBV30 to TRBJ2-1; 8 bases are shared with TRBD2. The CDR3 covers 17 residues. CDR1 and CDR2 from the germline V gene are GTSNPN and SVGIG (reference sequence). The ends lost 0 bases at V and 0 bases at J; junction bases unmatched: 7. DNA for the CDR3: TGTGCCTGGAGTGTACTAGCGGAAGTAAGCTCCTACAATGAGCAGTTCTTC. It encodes CAWSVLAEVSSYNEQFF.

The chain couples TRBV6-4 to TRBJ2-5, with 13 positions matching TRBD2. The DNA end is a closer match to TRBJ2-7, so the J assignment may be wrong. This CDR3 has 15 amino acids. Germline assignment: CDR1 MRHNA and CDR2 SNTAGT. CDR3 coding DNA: TGTGCCAGCCTGAACACTAGCGGGAGGGCGGGCGAGCAGTACTTC. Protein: CASLNTSGRAGEQYF.

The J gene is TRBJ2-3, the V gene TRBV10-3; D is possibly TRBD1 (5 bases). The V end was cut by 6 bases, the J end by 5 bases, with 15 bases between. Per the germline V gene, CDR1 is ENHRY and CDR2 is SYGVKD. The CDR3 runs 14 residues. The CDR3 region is CAIRSLAGQDTQYF. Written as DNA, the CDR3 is TGTGCCATCAGGTCGCTTGCAGGGCAAGATACGCAGTATTTT.

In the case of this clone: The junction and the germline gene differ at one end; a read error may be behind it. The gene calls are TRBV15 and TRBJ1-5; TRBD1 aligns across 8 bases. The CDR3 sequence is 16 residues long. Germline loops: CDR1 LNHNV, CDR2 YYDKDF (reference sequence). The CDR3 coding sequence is TGTGCCATCAGCTATCCGACAGGGGCGAGCAATCAGCCCCAGCATTTT. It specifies CAISYPTGASNQPQHF.

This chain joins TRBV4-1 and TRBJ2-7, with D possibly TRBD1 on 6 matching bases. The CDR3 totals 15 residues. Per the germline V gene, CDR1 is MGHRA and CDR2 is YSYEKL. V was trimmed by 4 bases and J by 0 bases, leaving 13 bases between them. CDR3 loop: CASSRDRLISYEQYF. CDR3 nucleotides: TGCGCCAGCAGCCGAGACAGGCTTATCTCCTACGAGCAGTACTTC.

CDR3 protein: CASSFQVGRRRLTEAFF. CDR3 nucleotides: TGTGCCAGCAGTTTTCAGGTGGGGAGGAGGCGATTGACTGAAGCTTTCTTT. The chain is built from TRBV27 and TRBJ1-1; D uncertain. Per germline, CDR1 MNHEY and CDR2 SMNVEV (reference sequence). The CDR3 runs to 17 residues. V was cut by 3 bases and J by 5 bases, with 22 bases left in between.

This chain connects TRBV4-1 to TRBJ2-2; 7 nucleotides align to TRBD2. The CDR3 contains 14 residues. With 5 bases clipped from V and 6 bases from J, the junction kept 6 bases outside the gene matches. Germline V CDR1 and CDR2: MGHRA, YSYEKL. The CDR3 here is CASSIRAGAGELFF. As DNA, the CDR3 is TGCGCCAGCAGCATACGGGCGGGGGCCGGGGAGCTGTTTTTT.

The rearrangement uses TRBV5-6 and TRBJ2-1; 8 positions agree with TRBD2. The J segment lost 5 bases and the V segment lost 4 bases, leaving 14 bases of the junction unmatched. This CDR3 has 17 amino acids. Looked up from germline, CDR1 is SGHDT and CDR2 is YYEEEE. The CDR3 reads CASSPNRGGPLNNEQFF. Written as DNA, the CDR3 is TGTGCCAGCAGCCCTAACCGGGGGGGGCCGCTAAACAATGAGCAGTTCTTC.

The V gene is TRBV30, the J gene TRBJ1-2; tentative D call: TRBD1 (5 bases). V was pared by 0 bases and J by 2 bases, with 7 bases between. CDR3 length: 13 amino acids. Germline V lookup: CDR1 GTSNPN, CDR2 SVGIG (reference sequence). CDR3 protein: CAWSVSGNYGYTF. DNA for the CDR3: TGTGCCTGGAGTGTGTCAGGGAACTATGGCTACACCTTC.

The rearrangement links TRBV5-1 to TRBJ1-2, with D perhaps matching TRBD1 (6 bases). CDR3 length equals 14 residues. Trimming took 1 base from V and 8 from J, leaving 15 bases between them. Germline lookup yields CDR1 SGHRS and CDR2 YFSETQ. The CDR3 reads CASSLNRDVRGYTF. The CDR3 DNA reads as TGCGCCAGCAGCTTGAACAGGGATGTGCGGGGCTACACCTTC.

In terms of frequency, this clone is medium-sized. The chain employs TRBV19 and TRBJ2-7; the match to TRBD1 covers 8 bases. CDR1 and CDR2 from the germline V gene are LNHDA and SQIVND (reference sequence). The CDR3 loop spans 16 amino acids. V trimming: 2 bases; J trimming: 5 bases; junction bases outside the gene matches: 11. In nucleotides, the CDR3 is TGTGCCAGTAGTATATCTCCACCGGGGACAGGCCACGAGCAGTACTTC. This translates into CASSISPPGTGHEQYF.

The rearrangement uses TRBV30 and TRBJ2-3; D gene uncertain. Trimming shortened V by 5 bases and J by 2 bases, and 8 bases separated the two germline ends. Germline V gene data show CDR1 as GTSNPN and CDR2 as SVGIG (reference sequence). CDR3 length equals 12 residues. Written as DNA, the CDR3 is TGTGCCTGGCGTCGTAACACAGATACGCAGTATTTT. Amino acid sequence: CAWRRNTDTQYF.

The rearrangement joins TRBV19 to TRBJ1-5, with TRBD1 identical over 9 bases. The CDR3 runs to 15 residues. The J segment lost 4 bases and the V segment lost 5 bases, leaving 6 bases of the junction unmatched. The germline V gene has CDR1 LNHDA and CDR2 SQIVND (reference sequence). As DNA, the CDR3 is TGTGCCAGTAGTTCGGGACAGGGTGGAAATCAGCCCCAGCATTTT. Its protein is CASSSGQGGNQPQHF.

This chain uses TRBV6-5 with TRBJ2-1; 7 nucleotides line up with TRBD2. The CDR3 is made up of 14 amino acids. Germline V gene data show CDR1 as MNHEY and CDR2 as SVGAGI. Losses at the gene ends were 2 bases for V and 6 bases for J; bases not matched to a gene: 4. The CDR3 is CASSYGLEGNEQFF. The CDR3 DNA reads TGTGCCAGCAGTTACGGACTAGAAGGCAATGAGCAGTTCTTC.

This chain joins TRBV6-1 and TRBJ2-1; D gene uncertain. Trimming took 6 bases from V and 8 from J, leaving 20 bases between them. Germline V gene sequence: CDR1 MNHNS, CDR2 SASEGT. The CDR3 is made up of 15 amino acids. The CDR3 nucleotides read TGTGCCAGCAGCCTCGGGTTCCAATTTTACGATGAGCAGTTCTTC. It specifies CASSLGFQFYDEQFF.

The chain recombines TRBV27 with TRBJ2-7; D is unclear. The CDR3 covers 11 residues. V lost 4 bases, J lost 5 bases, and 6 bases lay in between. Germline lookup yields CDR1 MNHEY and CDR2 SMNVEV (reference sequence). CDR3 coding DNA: TGTGCCAGCAGTTCTCTACACGAGCAGTACTTC. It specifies CASSSLHEQYF.